Listed here are 25 T cell receptor beta chains from one sample, sequenced in a study of beta chain features in type 1 diabetes. The study, taken as a whole, reports: For Type 1 diabetes patients, all four CD4+ subsets carried TCRB CDR3s that were moderately but significantly shorter.

No antigen has been identified for these receptors. As every portion of the isolated RNA was reverse transcribed, the sequencing read expressed TCRB transcripts. This table comes from immunoSEQ multiplex PCR, and its TCRdb copy is limited to in-frame clones, with some not included. The sample includes about 280,000 clones, over 14% of them seen just once. What was sequenced was naive CD4+ T cells from blood. Source of these receptors: a man younger than 35 with type 1 diabetes.

This clone turned up a few times. The genes are TRBV5-1 and TRBJ1-1; the match to TRBD1 covers 7 bases. The V gene end was trimmed by 0 bases and the J gene end by 1 base; junction bases not matched to a gene: 6. In germline, CDR1 is SGHRS, CDR2 YFSETQ. This CDR3 contains 16 residues. The CDR3 spells CASSLVGGRENTEAFF. CDR3 bases: TGCGCCAGCAGCTTGGTAGGGGGCAGGGAGAACACTGAAGCTTTCTTT.

There are a few counts of this clone. Written as DNA, the CDR3 is TGTGCCAGCAGCTTCGACACGGCCTCCTACGAGCAGTACTTC. Encoded protein: CASSFDTASYEQYF. The gene calls are TRBV7-2 and TRBJ2-7; unclear D gene. Germline V gene sequence: CDR1 SGHTA, CDR2 FQGNSA. The CDR3 length is 14 residues. Trimming left V 3 bases short and J 0 bases short, with 9 bases between. The full variable domain, in which reference TRBV7-2 and TRBJ2-7 provide the parts outside the CDR3, is GAGVSQSPSNKVTEKGKDVELRCDPISGHTALYWYRQSLGQGLEFLIYFQGNSAPDKSGLPSDRFSAERTGGSVSTLTIQRTQQEDSAVYLCASSFDTASYEQYFGPGTRLTVT.

The V gene is TRBV28, the J gene TRBJ2-3; 9 positions agree with TRBD2. The germline gives CDR1 MDHEN, CDR2 SYDVKM. This CDR3 is built from 15 residues. V dropped 10 bases and J dropped 0; count of bases not matched to a gene: 8. CDR3 coding DNA: TGTGCCACCAGAGCGGGGGGACTTAGCACAGATACGCAGTATTTT. It yields the protein CATRAGGLSTDTQYF. Variable domain in full (rest from reference TRBV28 and TRBJ2-3): DVKVTQSSRYLVKRTGEKVFLECVQDMDHENMFWYRQDPGLGLRLIYFSYDVKMKEKGDIPEGYSVSREKKERFSLILESASTNQTSMYLCATRAGGLSTDTQYFGPGTRLTVL.

The chain is built from TRBV5-1 and TRBJ2-7; the match to TRBD1 covers 7 bases. CDR1 and CDR2 from the germline V gene are SGHRS and YFSETQ. The V segment lost 4 bases and the J segment 3 bases; nucleotides outside the gene matches: 7. The CDR3 covers 14 residues. DNA of the CDR3: TGCGCCAGCAGCACAGGGACAGTTAACTACGAGCAGTACTTC. Its protein product is CASSTGTVNYEQYF.

The rearrangement uses TRBV5-1 and TRBJ2-1; D remains ambiguous. V was clipped by 2 bases and J by 5 bases, with 5 bases between them. The CDR3 totals 12 residues. Germline CDR1 reads SGHRS; CDR2 reads YFSETQ. The CDR3 reads CASSFPDNEQFF. The CDR3 DNA is TGCGCCAGCAGCTTCCCAGACAATGAGCAGTTCTTC.

The rearrangement joins TRBV30 to TRBJ1-2, with 9 bases lining up with TRBD1. Trimming removed 4 bases from V and 5 bases from J; junction bases left unmatched: 8. Germline CDR1 is GTSNPN and CDR2 is SVGIG (reference sequence). This CDR3 has 14 amino acids. The CDR3 DNA reads as TGTGCCTGGACCCTGGACAGGGGTCGATATGGCTACACCTTC. Residues: CAWTLDRGRYGYTF.

This clone was seen more than once but under ten times. This sequence joins TRBV19 and TRBJ2-4; no firm D call. V was cut by 1 base and J by 6 bases, with 10 bases left in between. The CDR3 totals 14 residues. Looked up from germline, CDR1 is LNHDA and CDR2 is SQIVND (reference sequence). CDR3 loop: CASSIGRLGNIQYF. As DNA, the CDR3 is TGTGCCAGTAGTATAGGTCGTCTAGGAAACATTCAGTACTTC.

This clone showed up just a few times. This sequence joins TRBV30 and TRBJ2-1, with TRBD1 matching 12 bases. The germline gives CDR1 GTSNPN, CDR2 SVGIG (reference sequence). Trimming removed 1 base from V and 7 bases from J; junction bases left unmatched: 8. The CDR3 totals 16 residues. This CDR3 reads CAWSAPGQGATNEQFF. DNA for the CDR3: TGTGCCTGGAGTGCGCCGGGACAGGGGGCAACGAATGAGCAGTTCTTC. Drawing the rest from reference TRBV30 and TRBJ2-1, the complete variable domain is SQTIHQWPATLVQPVGSPLSLECTVEGTSNPNLYWYRQAAGRGLQLLFYSVGIGQISSEVPQNLSASRPQDRQFILSSKKLLLSDSGFYLCAWSAPGQGATNEQFFGPGTRLTVL.

The chain uses TRBV23-1 and TRBJ1-1; 9 nucleotides line up with TRBD1. TRBV23-1 is known as an ORF, though its function is uncertain. The CDR3 covers 18 residues. The junction had 10 bases not matched to a gene; V was cut back by 2 bases and J by 0 bases. This CDR3 reads CASSQRDREVGMNTEAFF. CDR3 sequence (DNA): TGCGCCAGCAGTCAACGGGACAGGGAGGTCGGGATGAACACTGAAGCTTTCTTT.

J is TRBJ2-3 and V is TRBV6-5; a possible D gene is TRBD1 (6 bases). The CDR3 totals 15 residues. The germline V gene encodes CDR1 MNHEY and CDR2 SVGAGI. Deletions cut 6 bases from V and 2 bases from J, with 15 bases between. CDR3 sequence: CASRVTGIATDTQYF. CDR3 in DNA: TGTGCCAGCAGGGTGACAGGCATCGCCACAGATACGCAGTATTTT.

The rearrangement uses TRBV6-6 and TRBJ2-7; D gene ambiguous. Deletions cut 8 bases from V and 3 bases from J, with 8 bases between. Germline V lookup: CDR1 MNHNY, CDR2 SVGAGI (reference sequence). This CDR3 contains 11 residues. The CDR3 loop is CASQENYEQYF. In DNA form, the CDR3 reads TGTGCCAGCCAAGAGAACTACGAGCAGTACTTC.

The chain carries TRBV30 and TRBJ2-2; no firm D call. This CDR3 has 13 amino acids. Trimming took off 0 bases at V and 7 bases at J, with 9 bases between the two ends. Per the germline V gene, CDR1 is GTSNPN and CDR2 is SVGIG (reference sequence). The DNA of the CDR3 is TGTGCCTGGAGTGTACTGTCGGGCGGGGAGCTGTTTTTT. Its translation is CAWSVLSGGELFF.

The V gene is TRBV25-1, the J gene TRBJ2-7; D possibly corresponds to TRBD1 (6 bases). The germline gives CDR1 MGHDK, CDR2 SYGVNS. V lost 4 bases, J lost 9 bases, and 16 bases lay in between. The CDR3 runs to 13 residues. The CDR3 sequence is CASSVTGSGRQYF. CDR3 nucleotides: TGTGCCAGCAGTGTTACAGGGAGTGGAAGGCAGTACTTC.

J is TRBJ1-5 and V is TRBV15, with D possibly being TRBD1 (5 bases). Trimming removed 1 base from V and 6 bases from J, with 10 bases in between. There are 14 residues in the CDR3. Germline CDR1 is LNHNV and CDR2 is YYDKDF (reference sequence). For the CDR3, the DNA is TGTGCCACCAGCAGAGGGCAGGGTGCTCAGCCCCAGCATTTT. This translates into CATSRGQGAQPQHF.

The chain couples TRBV29-1 to TRBJ2-5; TRBD2 aligns across 9 bases. Germline trimming cut 4 bases from V and 7 bases from J; bases unmatched to any gene: 22. This CDR3 spans 18 amino acids. Germline CDR1 is SQVTM and CDR2 is ANQGSEA. CDR3: CSVGVRGRGGIWQGTQYF. CDR3 nucleotides: TGCAGCGTTGGGGTCCGGGGGCGGGGGGGCATCTGGCAGGGGACCCAGTACTTC. Using reference TRBV29-1 and TRBJ2-5 for the parts outside the CDR3, the full variable domain is SAVISQKPSRDICQRGTSLTIQCQVDSQVTMMFWYRQQPGQSLTLIATANQGSEATYESGFVIDKFPISRPNLTFSTLTVSNMSPEDSSIYLCSVGVRGRGGIWQGTQYFGPGTRLLVL.

The chain recombines TRBV5-4 with TRBJ1-2; D is ambiguous. The ends were cut back, 2 bases at V and 8 bases at J, with 16 bases in the middle. Germline lookup yields CDR1 SGHNT and CDR2 YYREEE (reference sequence). The CDR3 loop spans 14 amino acids. CDR3 sequence reads: CASSFVQFTGGYTF. The CDR3 DNA is TGTGCCAGCAGCTTCGTACAATTCACGGGAGGCTACACCTTC. Full variable domain (missing parts from reference TRBV5-4 and TRBJ1-2): ETGVTQSPTHLIKTRGQQVTLRCSSQSGHNTVSWYQQALGQGPQFIFQYYREEENGRGNFPPRFSGLQFPNYSSELNVNALELDDSALYLCASSFVQFTGGYTFGSGTRLTVV.

The genes are TRBV7-7 and TRBJ2-1; 10 nucleotides match TRBD2. CDR1 is SSHAT and CDR2 is FNYEAQ in the germline V gene (reference sequence). The CDR3 length is 15 residues. V dropped 0 bases and J dropped 5; count of bases not matched to a gene: 1. CDR3 loop: CASSLAAGGNNEQFF. The DNA of the CDR3 is TGTGCCAGCAGCTTAGCAGCGGGGGGGAACAATGAGCAGTTCTTC.

The chain recombines TRBV18 with TRBJ2-7; TRBD2 matches 14 bases. This CDR3 spans 16 amino acids. V was pared by 9 bases and J by 0 bases, with 7 bases of the junction left unmatched. Germline CDR1 and CDR2: KGHSH and LQKENI. This chain's CDR3 is CASRTSGGPSSYEQYF. The CDR3 DNA reads TGTGCCAGTAGGACTAGCGGGGGGCCATCCTCCTACGAGCAGTACTTC. Based on the CDR3 plus reference TRBV18 and TRBJ2-7, the full variable domain is NAGVMQNPRHLVRRRGQEARLRCSPMKGHSHVYWYRQLPEEGLKFMVYLQKENIIDESGMPKERFSAEFPKEGPSILRIQQVVRGDSAAYFCASRTSGGPSSYEQYFGPGTRLTVT.

The rearrangement joins TRBV11-2 to TRBJ1-6; no clear D. V was shortened by 4 bases and J by 7 bases, with 5 bases between the two germline ends. CDR3 length: 12 residues. Germline assignment: CDR1 SGHAT and CDR2 FQNNGV. CDR3 DNA sequence: TGTGCCAGCAGCTCACAAAATTCACCCCTCCACTTT. This gives the protein CASSSQNSPLHF.

The sample holds many counts of this clone. The V and J genes are TRBV29-1 and TRBJ2-5; D is possibly TRBD2 (7 bases). This CDR3 spans 13 amino acids. Germline-derived CDR1 and CDR2 are SQVTM and ANQGSEA. V was clipped by 2 bases and J by 5 bases, with 12 bases between them. The CDR3 DNA follows: TGCAGCGTTGAACGGGGGGCCCGGGAGACCCAGTACTTC. Residues: CSVERGARETQYF.

V gene TRBV6-1 combines with J gene TRBJ2-7, with 7 bases that match TRBD1. Germline V gene lookup returns CDR1 MNHNS and CDR2 SASEGT. The V and J ends lost 6 bases and 3 bases, in that order; junction bases with no gene match: 8. The CDR3 sequence is 14 residues long. CDR3 bases: TGTGCCAGCAGGGCCGGGACAGCACTCTACGAGCAGTACTTC. Protein product: CASRAGTALYEQYF.

The rearrangement uses TRBV28 and TRBJ2-7; 8 bases fit TRBD2. Unmatched junction bases numbered 9, after V lost 5 bases and J lost 3 bases. This CDR3 has 15 amino acids. Looked up from germline, CDR1 is MDHEN and CDR2 is SYDVKM. In nucleotides, the CDR3 is TGTGCCAGCAGTATACCGGGGCTAGCGGGCTACGAGCAGTACTTC. It codes for CASSIPGLAGYEQYF.

This clone was counted a few times. At one boundary the junction diverges from the germline segment, which might be a read error. The chain employs TRBV4-2 and TRBJ2-7; 8 bases fit TRBD1. This CDR3 is 13 amino acids long. Germline CDR1 and CDR2: LGHNA and YNFKEQ. The CDR3 coding sequence is TGTGCCAGCAGCCAAGACCCCGGAGGGACAGGCCACTTC. Translating gives CASSQDPGGTGHF.

This clone was recorded a few times. This rearrangement joins TRBV19 to TRBJ1-1; D gene unclear. Germline CDR1 is LNHDA and CDR2 is SQIVND (reference sequence). With 6 bases removed from V and 0 bases from J, the gap between germline ends came to 14 bases. CDR3 length: 15 amino acids. In DNA, the CDR3 is TGTGCCAGTAGCCGGTTGGGCCACATGAACACTGAAGCTTTCTTT. Residues: CASSRLGHMNTEAFF.

The CDR3 DNA sequence: TGTGCCAGCAGCTTGGTCGGGGGGTCCAACACCGGGGAGCTGTTTTTT. Protein sequence: CASSLVGGSNTGELFF. The chain couples TRBV5-4 to TRBJ2-2; 7 bases agree with TRBD2. This CDR3 region has 16 residues. The ends lost 0 bases at V and 2 bases at J; junction bases unmatched: 4. Germline values: CDR1 SGHNT, CDR2 YYREEE (reference sequence).